This TCR beta chain appears in the sequencing data of a study of shared clonotypes between healthy human individuals. Overall study context: Contributing individuals were two females and a few males aged 18 to 49.

Within Nashville, Tennessee resided all donors, each a Caucasian adult. Genomic DNA (from each subset) was split evenly across several immunoSEQ plates. Generated by immunoSEQ multiplex PCR, the TCRdb table keeps only in-frame clones and is missing some. The data show 500,000 to 650,000 clones, around 80% seen once. V shed 1 base and J shed 8 bases, with 8 bases lying between them. CDR1 is SQVTM, CDR2 ANQGSEA, per germline. This CDR3 has 11 residues. Sequenced material: PBMCs. V usage is TRBV29-1 and J usage is TRBJ1-2; unclear D gene. This sequence originates from a woman between 40 and 50 years old in good health. Some clones in this sample may be carry-over from other donors' samples. CDR3 sequence (DNA): TGCAGCGTTGAAGGAGTAGAGGGCTACACCTTC. Protein sequence: CSVEGVEGYTF.